This T cell receptor (beta chain) was captured in a study of cytomegalovirus exposure and HLA in healthy donors. PCR used 60 Vbeta primers and 13 Jbeta primers. Repertoires were generated with immunoSEQ multiplex PCR, while TCRdb's copy carries only in-frame clones and drops some. This sample yields 90,000 or so clones, of which 82% are seen a single time; less than 4% belongs to the top ten. This CDR3 has 17 residues. V dropped 0 bases and J dropped 1; count of bases not matched to a gene: 3. The germline gives CDR1 LNHNV, CDR2 YYDKDF (reference sequence). This receptor was taken from a man aged 25 to 40 in good health and CMV-seropositive. This sequence joins TRBV15 and TRBJ2-6, with TRBD2 matching over 7 bases. The specimen was PBMCs. The CDR3 sequence: CATSRDPGGSGANVLTF. For the CDR3, the DNA is TGTGCCACCAGCAGAGATCCGGGGGGATCTGGGGCCAACGTCCTGACTTTC. The entire variable domain, with the rest obtained from reference TRBV15 and TRBJ2-6, is as follows: DAMVIQNPRYQVTQFGKPVTLSCSQTLNHNVMYWYQQKSSQAPKLLFHYYDKDFNNEADTPDNFQSRRPNTSFCFLDIRSPGLGDTAMYLCATSRDPGGSGANVLTFGAGSRLTVL.